Listed here are 25 T cell receptor beta chains from one sample, sequenced in a study of cytotoxic CD8 clonotypes in ibrutinib-treated CLL. Sequencing used immunoSEQ multiplex PCR; TCRdb keeps in-frame clones, though not all of them. The table has just over 200,000 clones, 79% seen once. The starting material was PBMCs, obtained after 12 months of ibrutinib treatment. Source of these receptors: a human donor with chronic lymphocytic leukemia.

This clone was seen only once. The J gene is TRBJ2-7, the V gene TRBV4-1; 8 bases fit TRBD2. Trimming removed 6 bases from V and 2 bases from J; junction bases left unmatched: 6. The germline CDR1 and CDR2 sequences are MGHRA and YSYEKL. CDR3 size: 14 residues. The CDR3 region has the DNA TGCGCCAGCAGTCTCAGCGGGGGAGCCTACGAGCAGTACTTC. It codes for CASSLSGGAYEQYF.

V and J are TRBV15 and TRBJ2-7, with 7 bases matching TRBD2. The germline V gene encodes CDR1 LNHNV and CDR2 YYDKDF (reference sequence). The V gene end was trimmed by 5 bases and the J gene end by 2 bases; junction bases not matched to a gene: 6. The CDR3 covers 14 residues. CDR3 sequence reads: CATSWSGNTYEQYF. The CDR3 nucleotides are TGTGCCACCAGCTGGAGCGGGAACACCTACGAGCAGTACTTC.

The chain couples TRBV7-9 to TRBJ2-7; unclear D gene. CDR3 size: 13 residues. The V gene lost 8 bases and the J gene lost 0 bases, with 11 bases spanning the gap. Germline loops: CDR1 SEHNR, CDR2 FQNEAQ (reference sequence). In DNA form, the CDR3 reads TGTGCCAGCCGGCAAGGTGCCTCCTACGAGCAGTACTTC. Translation gives CASRQGASYEQYF.

The rearrangement links TRBV28 to TRBJ1-5; TRBD1 matches 10 bases. V shed 9 bases, J shed 6 bases, and the junction held 8 bases outside the gene matches. Germline V gives CDR1 MDHEN, CDR2 SYDVKM. The CDR3 runs 14 residues. The CDR3 loop is CASIRQGAGQPQHF. In DNA, the CDR3 is TGTGCCAGTATTCGACAGGGGGCGGGTCAGCCCCAGCATTTT.

J is TRBJ2-5 and V is TRBV5-1; TRBD2 aligns across 14 bases. Germline assignment: CDR1 SGHRS and CDR2 YFSETQ. Trimming at V came to 4 bases and at J to 4 bases, leaving 6 bases not matched to a gene. The CDR3 spans 16 residues. CDR3 DNA: TGCGCCAGCAGCCCAGGACTAGCGGGAGGTGCAGAGACCCAGTACTTC. Its protein is CASSPGLAGGAETQYF.

This sequence joins TRBV6-1 and TRBJ2-1, with TRBD1 identical over 7 bases. Looked up from germline, CDR1 is MNHNS and CDR2 is SASEGT. V shed 8 bases, J shed 4 bases, and the junction held 8 bases outside the gene matches. This CDR3 has 14 residues. The chain's CDR3 is CASRGQTIYNEQFF. CDR3 sequence (DNA): TGTGCCAGCCGGGGACAGACAATATACAATGAGCAGTTCTTC.

The CDR3 DNA is TGTGCCATCGATCCGCTTGGGACAGGGAACACTGAAGCTTTCTTT. It specifies CAIDPLGTGNTEAFF. V is TRBV28 and J is TRBJ1-1, with 8 bases identical to TRBD1. In germline, CDR1 is MDHEN, CDR2 SYDVKM. The CDR3 length is 15 residues. With 10 bases clipped from V and 1 base from J, the junction kept 11 bases outside the gene matches.

V is TRBV5-1 and J is TRBJ2-7; D possibly corresponds to TRBD2 (5 bases). The CDR3 contains 15 residues. Per the germline V gene, CDR1 is SGHRS and CDR2 is YFSETQ. The ends were cut back, 0 bases at V and 3 bases at J, with 13 bases in the middle. The CDR3 bases are TGCGCCAGCAGCTTGGCCCCGGGAACTGACTACGAGCAGTACTTC. This encodes CASSLAPGTDYEQYF.

This clone was found a few times. J is TRBJ1-2 and V is TRBV19; no firm D call. This CDR3 region has 13 residues. CDR1 is LNHDA, CDR2 SQIVND, per germline (reference sequence). Trimming took off 2 bases at V and 5 bases at J, with 9 bases between the two ends. CDR3 sequence: CASSITAIYGYTF. Here the CDR3 DNA reads TGTGCCAGTAGTATAACAGCTATTTATGGCTACACCTTC.

About this clone itself: The sample holds other DNA sequences that translate to the same CDR3. The V gene is TRBV27, the J gene TRBJ2-6; D might be TRBD1 (5 bases). Trimming took off 6 bases at V and 0 bases at J, with 9 bases between the two ends. The CDR3 has 15 amino acids. Germline-derived CDR1 and CDR2 are MNHEY and SMNVEV (reference sequence). This chain's CDR3 is CASSSRGSGANVLTF. In DNA, the CDR3 is TGTGCCAGCAGCTCAAGGGGCTCTGGGGCCAACGTCCTGACTTTC.

The chain is built from TRBV15 and TRBJ2-2; D is unresolved. In germline, CDR1 is LNHNV, CDR2 YYDKDF (reference sequence). V was cut by 5 bases and J by 5 bases, with 12 bases left in between. This CDR3 has 14 residues. CDR3: CATSPWDGTGELFF. The CDR3 DNA follows: TGTGCCACCAGCCCGTGGGATGGGACCGGGGAGCTGTTTTTT.

As regards this clone: This sample also contains other DNA sequences that code for the same CDR3. The chain links TRBV7-9 to TRBJ1-1; D unclear. Trimming shortened V by 1 base and J by 1 base, and 4 bases separated the two germline ends. Germline-derived CDR1 and CDR2 are SEHNR and FQNEAQ (reference sequence). The CDR3 is made up of 13 amino acids. CDR3 in amino acids: CASSLEGNTEAFF. The CDR3 region has the DNA TGTGCCAGCAGCTTAGAAGGGAACACTGAAGCTTTCTTT.

The J gene is TRBJ2-1, the V gene TRBV5-1; 8 bases line up with TRBD2. With 4 bases clipped from V and 9 bases from J, the junction kept 6 bases outside the gene matches. From germline, CDR1 is SGHRS and CDR2 YFSETQ. There are 13 residues in the CDR3. In nucleotides, the CDR3 is TGCGCCAGCAGCGCCGTCCTAGCGGGTGAGCAGTTCTTC. This translates into CASSAVLAGEQFF.

This clone has more than one count but fewer than ten. The DNA for the CDR3 is TGTGCCATCAGCCTGGGACTACAGGTGTACAATGAGCAGTTCTTC. This codes for CAISLGLQVYNEQFF. The chain uses TRBV10-3 and TRBJ2-1; 7 bases are shared with TRBD2. The CDR3 has 15 amino acids. Germline-derived CDR1 and CDR2 are ENHRY and SYGVKD. J was trimmed by 4 bases and V by 6 bases; bases with no gene match: 9.

This chain links TRBV4-1 with TRBJ2-3; 9 bases map to TRBD1. Germline loops: CDR1 MGHRA, CDR2 YSYEKL. J was trimmed by 6 bases and V by 1 base; bases with no gene match: 5. The CDR3 totals 15 residues. CDR3 sequence reads: CASSQGQGVFDTQYF. As DNA, the CDR3 is TGCGCCAGCAGCCAAGGACAGGGGGTATTCGATACGCAGTATTTT.

The chain employs TRBV19 and TRBJ2-1, with 7 nucleotides matching TRBD1. V shed 3 bases, J shed 9 bases, and the junction held 5 bases outside the gene matches. The germline CDR1 and CDR2 sequences are LNHDA and SQIVND (reference sequence). The CDR3 is 13 amino acids. CDR3 protein: CASSIQGVGEQFF. Written as DNA, the CDR3 is TGTGCCAGTAGTATCCAGGGGGTGGGTGAGCAGTTCTTC. The full variable domain, rest sourced from reference TRBV19 and TRBJ2-1, is DGGITQSPKYLFRKEGQNVTLSCEQNLNHDAMYWYRQDPGQGLRLIYYSQIVNDFQKGDIAEGYSVSREKKESFPLTVTSAQKNPTAFYLCASSIQGVGEQFFGPGTRLTVL.

The genes are TRBV7-6 and TRBJ2-2, with 7 positions matching TRBD2. The germline gives CDR1 SGHVS, CDR2 FNYEAQ. The CDR3 loop spans 17 amino acids. The J segment lost 0 bases and the V segment lost 1 base, leaving 5 bases of the junction unmatched. The CDR3, as DNA: TGTGCCAGCAGCTTAGTGGCTAGCGGCGCGAACACCGGGGAGCTGTTTTTT. It encodes CASSLVASGANTGELFF. The full variable domain, with the rest looked up from reference TRBV7-6 and TRBJ2-2, is GAGVSQSPRYKVTKRGQDVALRCDPISGHVSLYWYRQALGQGPEFLTYFNYEAQQDKSGLPNDRFSAERPEGSISTLTIQRTEQRDSAMYRCASSLVASGANTGELFFGEGSRLTVL.

The V call is TRBV9, the J call TRBJ1-6; no definite D call. The germline V and J ends were trimmed by 0 bases and 9 bases, with 13 bases remaining between them. This CDR3 has 15 residues. Germline assignment: CDR1 SGDLS and CDR2 YYNGEE. The CDR3 nucleotides read TGTGCCAGCAGCGTAGAGGGCAGGCTGGTTTCACCCCTCCACTTT. As protein: CASSVEGRLVSPLHF.

The rearrangement joins TRBV5-1 to TRBJ2-1, with D possibly matching TRBD1 (6 bases). The CDR3 spans 13 residues. Trimming stripped 1 base from V and 6 bases from J, with 8 bases between. Germline V lookup: CDR1 SGHRS, CDR2 YFSETQ. CDR3 DNA sequence: TGCGCCAGCAGCTTGAAACAGGGCAATGAGCAGTTCTTC. Translating it yields CASSLKQGNEQFF. The entire variable domain, with the rest obtained from reference TRBV5-1 and TRBJ2-1, is as follows: KAGVTQTPRYLIKTRGQQVTLSCSPISGHRSVSWYQQTPGQGLQFLFEYFSETQRNKGNFPGRFSGRQFSNSRSEMNVSTLELGDSALYLCASSLKQGNEQFFGPGTRLTVL.

The genes are TRBV29-1 and TRBJ1-2; 8 nucleotides match TRBD1. This CDR3 has 15 residues. V shed 3 bases, J shed 3 bases, and the junction held 9 bases outside the gene matches. Germline CDR1 SQVTM, CDR2 ANQGSEA. The CDR3 sequence: CSVDSQGAFYYGYTF. CDR3 sequence (DNA): TGCAGCGTTGATTCCCAGGGGGCCTTTTACTATGGCTACACCTTC.

The V gene is TRBV5-4, the J gene TRBJ1-2; TRBD1 matches at 10 bases. This CDR3 contains 18 residues. Germline V lookup: CDR1 SGHNT, CDR2 YYREEE (reference sequence). Trimming removed 2 bases from V and 0 bases from J; junction bases left unmatched: 10. The CDR3 DNA reads as TGTGCCAGCAGCTTCTTGCCGACAGGGGGCCGATCTAACTATGGCTACACCTTC. As protein: CASSFLPTGGRSNYGYTF.

J is TRBJ1-3 and V is TRBV4-1, with D perhaps matching TRBD1 (5 bases). The CDR3 extends over 19 amino acids. Germline V gene data show CDR1 as MGHRA and CDR2 as YSYEKL. Trimming cost V 1 base and J 0 bases, with 19 bases left between them. In nucleotides, the CDR3 is TGCGCCAGCAGCCAAGTTGGAAGGGGAAGGCTACGCTCTGGAAACACCATATATTTT. It codes for CASSQVGRGRLRSGNTIYF.

The gene calls are TRBV28 and TRBJ2-3; 9 bases are a match to TRBD1. V lost 6 bases to trimming and J lost 3 bases; unmatched junction nucleotides: 10. The CDR3 totals 16 residues. The germline V gene encodes CDR1 MDHEN and CDR2 SYDVKM. CDR3 DNA: TGTGCCAGCAGCCCTACCGGGACAGGGAGTACAGATACGCAGTATTTT. Its translation: CASSPTGTGSTDTQYF.

This chain joins TRBV6-5 and TRBJ1-2, with D unclear. Germline CDR1 MNHEY, CDR2 SVGAGI. The CDR3 has 13 amino acids. The V end was cut by 5 bases, the J end by 0 bases, with 7 bases between. The CDR3 coding sequence is TGTGCCAGCAGTGAGTGGACTAACTATGGCTACACCTTC. Amino acid sequence: CASSEWTNYGYTF.

V gene TRBV11-2 combines with J gene TRBJ2-1, with D possibly being TRBD2 (6 bases). Germline V gene data show CDR1 as SGHAT and CDR2 as FQNNGV. The CDR3 has 15 amino acids. Trimming cost V 2 bases and J 8 bases, with 16 bases left between them. The DNA of the CDR3 is TGTGCCAGCAGCTTACGGGCGGGGAGAGCTCATGAGCAGTTCTTC. Its protein product is CASSLRAGRAHEQFF.